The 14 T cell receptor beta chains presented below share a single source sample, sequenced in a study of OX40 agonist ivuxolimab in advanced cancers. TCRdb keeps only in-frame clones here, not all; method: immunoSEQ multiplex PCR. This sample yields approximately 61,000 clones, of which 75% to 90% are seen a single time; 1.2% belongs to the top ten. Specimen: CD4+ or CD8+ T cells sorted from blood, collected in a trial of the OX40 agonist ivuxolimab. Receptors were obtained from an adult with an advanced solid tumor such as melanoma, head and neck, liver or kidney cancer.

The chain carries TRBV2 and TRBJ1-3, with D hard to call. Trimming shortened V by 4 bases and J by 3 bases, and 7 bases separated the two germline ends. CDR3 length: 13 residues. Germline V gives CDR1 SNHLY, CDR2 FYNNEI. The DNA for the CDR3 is TGTGCCAGCAGTGCTCTATTTGGAAACACCATATATTTT. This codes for CASSALFGNTIYF.

The CDR3 here is CASSTYSSGRFGNTIYF. DNA of the CDR3: TGTGCCAGCAGCACCTACAGCTCAGGCCGATTTGGAAACACCATATATTTT. The gene calls are TRBV9 and TRBJ1-3; D is ambiguous. CDR1 is SGDLS, CDR2 YYNGEE, per germline. This CDR3 is 17 amino acids long. Trimming stripped 4 bases from V and 3 bases from J, with 20 bases between.

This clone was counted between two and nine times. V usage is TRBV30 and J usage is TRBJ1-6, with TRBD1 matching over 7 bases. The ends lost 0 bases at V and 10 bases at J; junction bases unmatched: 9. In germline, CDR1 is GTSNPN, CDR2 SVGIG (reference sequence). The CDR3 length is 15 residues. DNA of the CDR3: TGTGCCTGGAGTGTAGGACAGGAGGGCTACTCACCCCTCCACTTT. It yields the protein CAWSVGQEGYSPLHF.

The CDR3 reads CASSRGPPANGYTF. The CDR3 nucleotides are TGTGCCAGCAGTCGAGGACCTCCAGCCAATGGCTACACCTTC. This chain joins TRBV6-5 and TRBJ1-2; D unresolved. The CDR3 contains 14 residues. Germline V gives CDR1 MNHEY, CDR2 SVGAGI. Trimming stripped 5 bases from V and 6 bases from J, with 16 bases between.

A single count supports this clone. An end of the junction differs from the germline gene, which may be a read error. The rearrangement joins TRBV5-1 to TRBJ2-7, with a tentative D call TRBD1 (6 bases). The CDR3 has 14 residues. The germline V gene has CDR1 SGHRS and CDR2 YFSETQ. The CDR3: CASSLAGVKYEQCF. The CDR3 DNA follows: TGCGCCAGCAGCTTGGCAGGGGTAAAATACGAGCAGTGCTTC. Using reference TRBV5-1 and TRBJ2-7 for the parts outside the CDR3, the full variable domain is KAGVTQTPRYLIKTRGQQVTLSCSPISGHRSVSWYQQTPGQGLQFLFEYFSETQRNKGNFPGRFSGRQFSNSRSEMNVSTLELGDSALYLCASSLAGVKYEQCFGPGTRLTVT.

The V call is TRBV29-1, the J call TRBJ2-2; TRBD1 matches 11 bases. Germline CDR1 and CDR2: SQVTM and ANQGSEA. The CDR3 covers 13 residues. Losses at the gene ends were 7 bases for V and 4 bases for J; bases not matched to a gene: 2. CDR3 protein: CSAGTGGTGELFF. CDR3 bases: TGCAGCGCTGGGACAGGGGGCACCGGGGAGCTGTTTTTT.

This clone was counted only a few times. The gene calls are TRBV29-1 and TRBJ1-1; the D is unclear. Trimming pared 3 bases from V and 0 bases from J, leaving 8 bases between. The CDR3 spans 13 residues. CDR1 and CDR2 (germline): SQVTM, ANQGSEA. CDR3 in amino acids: CSVEYSLNTEAFF. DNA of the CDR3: TGCAGCGTTGAGTACAGCCTGAACACTGAAGCTTTCTTT. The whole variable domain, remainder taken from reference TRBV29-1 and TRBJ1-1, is SAVISQKPSRDICQRGTSLTIQCQVDSQVTMMFWYRQQPGQSLTLIATANQGSEATYESGFVIDKFPISRPNLTFSTLTVSNMSPEDSSIYLCSVEYSLNTEAFFGQGTRLTVV.

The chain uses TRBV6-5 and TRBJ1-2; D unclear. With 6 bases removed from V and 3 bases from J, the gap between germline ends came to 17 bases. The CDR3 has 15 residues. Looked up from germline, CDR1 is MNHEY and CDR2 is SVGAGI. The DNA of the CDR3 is TGTGCCAGCAGATCCACGACGGTTTTCTACTATGGCTACACCTTC. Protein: CASRSTTVFYYGYTF.

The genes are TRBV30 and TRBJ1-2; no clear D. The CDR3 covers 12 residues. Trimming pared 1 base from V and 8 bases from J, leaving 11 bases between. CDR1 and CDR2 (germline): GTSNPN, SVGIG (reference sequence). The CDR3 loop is CAWSGPGRGYTF. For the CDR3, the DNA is TGTGCCTGGAGTGGCCCAGGACGAGGCTACACCTTC.

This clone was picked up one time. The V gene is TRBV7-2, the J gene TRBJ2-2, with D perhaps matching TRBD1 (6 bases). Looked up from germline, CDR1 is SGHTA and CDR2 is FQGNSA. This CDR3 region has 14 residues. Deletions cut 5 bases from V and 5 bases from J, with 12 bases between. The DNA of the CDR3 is TGTGCCAGCAGCGAACCTACAGGGACCGGGGAGCTGTTTTTT. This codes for CASSEPTGTGELFF.

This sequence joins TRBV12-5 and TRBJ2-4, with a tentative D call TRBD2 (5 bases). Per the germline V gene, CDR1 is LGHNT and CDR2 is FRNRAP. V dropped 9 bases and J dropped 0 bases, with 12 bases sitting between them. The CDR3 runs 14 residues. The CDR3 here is CARVMREAKNIQYF. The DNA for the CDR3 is TGTGCTAGGGTCATGAGGGAAGCCAAAAACATTCAGTACTTC.

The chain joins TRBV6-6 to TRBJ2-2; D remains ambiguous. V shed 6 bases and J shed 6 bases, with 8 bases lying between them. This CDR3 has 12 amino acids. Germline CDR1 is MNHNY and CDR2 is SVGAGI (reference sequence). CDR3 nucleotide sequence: TGTGCCAGCAGCCTCGTGGCCGGGGAGCTGTTTTTT. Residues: CASSLVAGELFF.

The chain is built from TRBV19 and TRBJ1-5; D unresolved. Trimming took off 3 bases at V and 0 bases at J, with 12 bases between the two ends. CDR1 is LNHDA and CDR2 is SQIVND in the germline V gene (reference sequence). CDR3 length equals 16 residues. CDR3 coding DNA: TGTGCCAGTAGTATTGTAGCTATACATAGCAATCAGCCCCAGCATTTT. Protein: CASSIVAIHSNQPQHF.

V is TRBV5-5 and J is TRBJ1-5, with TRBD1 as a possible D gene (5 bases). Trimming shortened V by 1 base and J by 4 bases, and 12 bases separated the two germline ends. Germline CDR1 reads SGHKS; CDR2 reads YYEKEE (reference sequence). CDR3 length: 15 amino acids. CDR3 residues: CASSLIQGGNQPQHF. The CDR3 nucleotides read TGTGCCAGCAGCTTGATCCAGGGCGGAAATCAGCCCCAGCATTTT.